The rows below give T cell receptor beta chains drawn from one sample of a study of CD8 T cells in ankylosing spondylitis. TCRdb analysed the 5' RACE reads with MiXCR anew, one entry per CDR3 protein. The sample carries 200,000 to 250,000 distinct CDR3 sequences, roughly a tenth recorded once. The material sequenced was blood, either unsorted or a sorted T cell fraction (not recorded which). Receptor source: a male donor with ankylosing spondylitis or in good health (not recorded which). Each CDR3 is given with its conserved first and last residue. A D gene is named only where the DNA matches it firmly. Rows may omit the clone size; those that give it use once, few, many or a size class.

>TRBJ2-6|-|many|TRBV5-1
TGCGCCAGCAGCGGGGCTCAGGCGTACGGGGCCAACGTCCTGACTTTC
CASSGAQAYGANVLTF
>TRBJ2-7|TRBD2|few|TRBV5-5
TGTGCCAGCAGCTTGCGGGGGGACCTCTACGAGCAGTACTTC
CASSLRGDLYEQYF
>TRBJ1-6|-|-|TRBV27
TGTGCCAGCAGTTTAAGTAGGCAGAATAATTCACCCCTCCACTTT
CASSLSRQNNSPLHF
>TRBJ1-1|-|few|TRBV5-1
TGCGCCAGCAGCCGAAGGGACATTTTGGACACTGAAGCTTTCTTT
CASSRRDILDTEAFF
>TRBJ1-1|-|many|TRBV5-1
TGCGCCAGCAGCGTCCAGGGGTCGGACACTGAAGCTTTCTTT
CASSVQGSDTEAFF
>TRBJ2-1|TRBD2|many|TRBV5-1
TGCGCCAGCAGCTCCTTAGCGGGGGCCGACAATGAGCAGTTCTTC
CASSSLAGADNEQFF
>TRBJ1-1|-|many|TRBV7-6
TGTGCCAGCAGCTTAGCCCGGCACACTGAAGCTTTCTTT
CASSLARHTEAFF
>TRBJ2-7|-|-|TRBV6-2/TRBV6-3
TGTGCCAGCAGTTACCCCGAACGGTACGCAAGGTTCTTC
CASSYPERYARFF
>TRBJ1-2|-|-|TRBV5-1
TGCGCCAGCAGCCAGGGGTCGGGTCGATATGGCTACACCTTC
CASSQGSGRYGYTF
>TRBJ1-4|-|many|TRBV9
TGTGCCAGCAGCGTAGTCGGTGACGCTGAAAAACTGTTTTTT
CASSVVGDAEKLFF
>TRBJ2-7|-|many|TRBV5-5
TGTGCCAGCAGCCCGGCCCCCCCCTACGAGCAGTACTTC
CASSPAPPYEQYF
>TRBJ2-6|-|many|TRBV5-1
TGCGCCAGCAGCTCCCGGGCTGGGGCCAACGTCCTGACTTTC
CASSSRAGANVLTF
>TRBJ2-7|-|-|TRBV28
TGTGCCAGCAGTTTAAGGGGGGCTGAGCAGTACTTC
CASSLRGAEQYF
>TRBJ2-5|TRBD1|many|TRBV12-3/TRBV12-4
TGTGCCAGCAGTCTACAGGGGCCCCAAGAGACCCAGTACTTC
CASSLQGPQETQYF
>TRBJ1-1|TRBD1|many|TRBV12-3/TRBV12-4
TGTGCCAGCAGTGCCTCCGGGACAGGAGACACTGAAGCTTTCTTT
CASSASGTGDTEAFF
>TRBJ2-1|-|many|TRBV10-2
TGCGCCAGCAGCGGGAGAACCTACAATGAGCAGTTCTTC
CASSGRTYNEQFF
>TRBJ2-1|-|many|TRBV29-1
TGCAGCGTTGATGGAATACGTGGGGAGTCCTACAATGAGCAGTTCTTC
CSVDGIRGESYNEQFF
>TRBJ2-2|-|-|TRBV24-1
TGTGCCACCAGTGATAGTCCGGGACCTTCAACCCGGGAGCTGTTTTTT
CATSDSPGPSTRELFF
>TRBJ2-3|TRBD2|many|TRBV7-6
TGTGCCAGCAGCTTAGGACTAGCGGGAGGTGGCGCAGATACGCAGTATTTT
CASSLGLAGGGADTQYF
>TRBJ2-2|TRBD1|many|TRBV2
TGTGCCAGCAGTGAGTCGAGACAGGGAGTCGGGGAGCTGTTTTTT
CASSESRQGVGELFF
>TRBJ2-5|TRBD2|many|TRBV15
TGTGCCACCAGCAGAGATGGTCTAGCGGGCCTGCACCAAGAGACCCAGTACTTC
CATSRDGLAGLHQETQYF
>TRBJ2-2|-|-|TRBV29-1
TGCAGCGTTGACGGTGCCGCCGGGGAGCTGTTTTTT
CSVDGAAGELFF
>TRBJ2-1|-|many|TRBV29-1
TGCAGCGCCGCCGGACAGGCGGGGATGAATGAGCAGTTCTTC
CSAAGQAGMNEQFF
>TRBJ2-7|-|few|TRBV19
TGTGCCAGTAGGGGACATCCGGGGGAGCAGTACTTC
CASRGHPGEQYF
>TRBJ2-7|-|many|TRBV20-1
TGCAGTGCTAGCCGGGATGTTGGTTTCGAGCAGTACTTC
CSASRDVGFEQYF
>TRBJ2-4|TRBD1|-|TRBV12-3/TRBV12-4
TGTGCCAGCAGTTTTGACCTCTACAGGGGTAACATTCAGTACTTC
CASSFDLYRGNIQYF
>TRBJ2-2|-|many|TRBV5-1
TGCGCCAGCAGTGAGGCAACCGGGGAGCTGTTTTTT
CASSEATGELFF
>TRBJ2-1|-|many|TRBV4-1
TGCGCCAGCAGCCTTATTCCAACAAGCCCGGGACTCGTCCTTTACAATGAGCAGTTCTTC
CASSLIPTSPGLVLYNEQFF
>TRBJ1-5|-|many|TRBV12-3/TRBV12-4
TGTGCCAGCAGTTTAGACCGGGGGGGGCTGCACAATCAGCCCCAGCATTTT
CASSLDRGGLHNQPQHF
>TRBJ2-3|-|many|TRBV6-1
TGTGCCAGCAGTGACCGGGGGCCCAACACAGATACGCAGTATTTT
CASSDRGPNTDTQYF
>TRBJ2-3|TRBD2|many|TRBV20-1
TGCAGTGCTAGAGATCCGGAGATAGCGGGGCTTAATACGCAGTATTTT
CSARDPEIAGLNTQYF
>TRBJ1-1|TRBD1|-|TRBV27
TGTGCCAGCAGTAGACGGACAGGAAGGACAACTGAAGCTTTCTTT
CASSRRTGRTTEAFF
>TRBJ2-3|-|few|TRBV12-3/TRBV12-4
TGTGCCAGCGACCCCCGGAGGCTCCTCTACAGCACAGATACGCAGTATTTT
CASDPRRLLYSTDTQYF
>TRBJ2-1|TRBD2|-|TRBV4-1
TGCGCCAGCAGCCAAGGGTTAGCGGGATACAACTACAATGAGCAGTTCTTC
CASSQGLAGYNYNEQFF
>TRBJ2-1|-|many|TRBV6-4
TGTGCCAGCAAGTACCGGGACGGGGAATACAATGAGCAGTTCTTC
CASKYRDGEYNEQFF
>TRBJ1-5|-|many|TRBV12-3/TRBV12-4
TGTGCCAGCGGTTTAGCTGGCAATCAGCCCCAGCATTTT
CASGLAGNQPQHF
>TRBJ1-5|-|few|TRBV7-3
TGTGCCAGCAGCTTAAGTCAGGATCAGCCCCAGCATTTT
CASSLSQDQPQHF